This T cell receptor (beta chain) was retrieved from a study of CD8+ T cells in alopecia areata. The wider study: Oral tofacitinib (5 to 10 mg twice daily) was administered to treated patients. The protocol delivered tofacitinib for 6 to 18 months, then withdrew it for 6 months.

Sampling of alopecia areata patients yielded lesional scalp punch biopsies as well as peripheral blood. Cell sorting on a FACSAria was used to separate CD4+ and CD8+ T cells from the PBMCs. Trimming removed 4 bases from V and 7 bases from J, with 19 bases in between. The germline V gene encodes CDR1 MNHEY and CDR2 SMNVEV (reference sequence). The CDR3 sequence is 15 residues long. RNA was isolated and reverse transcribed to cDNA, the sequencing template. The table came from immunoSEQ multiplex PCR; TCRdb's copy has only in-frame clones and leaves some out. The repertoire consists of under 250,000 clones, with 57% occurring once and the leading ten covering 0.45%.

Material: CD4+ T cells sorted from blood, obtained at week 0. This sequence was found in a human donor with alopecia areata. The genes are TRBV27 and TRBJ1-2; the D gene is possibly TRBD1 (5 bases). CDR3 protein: CASSSHLTEPFGYTF. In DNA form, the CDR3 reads TGTGCCAGCAGTTCCCACCTGACAGAACCTTTTGGCTACACCTTC.